This T cell receptor beta chain was retrieved from a study of patients and donors after allogeneic stem cell transplantation. TCRdb ran MiXCR on the RT-PCR reads and lists one entry per CDR3 protein. Of about 74,000 distinct CDR3 sequences in the sample, about 30% were seen once. The CDR3 runs 12 residues. V dropped 8 bases and J dropped 13 bases, with 18 bases sitting between them. Germline V gene sequence: CDR1 MNHNS, CDR2 SASEGT. V usage is TRBV6-1 and J usage is TRBJ2-1, with TRBD1 as a possible D gene (6 bases). The specimen sequenced was blood, either unsorted or a sorted T cell fraction (not recorded which). The TCR sequence derives from a human donor who was either an allogeneic HSCT recipient or a stem cell or donor lymphocyte infusion donor (not recorded which). It is not recorded whose cells these are; they may come from a transplant donor. CDR3 nucleotides: TGTGCCAGCCGCGGGCTACCACAGGGTCAGTTCTTC. Encoded protein: CASRGLPQGQFF.